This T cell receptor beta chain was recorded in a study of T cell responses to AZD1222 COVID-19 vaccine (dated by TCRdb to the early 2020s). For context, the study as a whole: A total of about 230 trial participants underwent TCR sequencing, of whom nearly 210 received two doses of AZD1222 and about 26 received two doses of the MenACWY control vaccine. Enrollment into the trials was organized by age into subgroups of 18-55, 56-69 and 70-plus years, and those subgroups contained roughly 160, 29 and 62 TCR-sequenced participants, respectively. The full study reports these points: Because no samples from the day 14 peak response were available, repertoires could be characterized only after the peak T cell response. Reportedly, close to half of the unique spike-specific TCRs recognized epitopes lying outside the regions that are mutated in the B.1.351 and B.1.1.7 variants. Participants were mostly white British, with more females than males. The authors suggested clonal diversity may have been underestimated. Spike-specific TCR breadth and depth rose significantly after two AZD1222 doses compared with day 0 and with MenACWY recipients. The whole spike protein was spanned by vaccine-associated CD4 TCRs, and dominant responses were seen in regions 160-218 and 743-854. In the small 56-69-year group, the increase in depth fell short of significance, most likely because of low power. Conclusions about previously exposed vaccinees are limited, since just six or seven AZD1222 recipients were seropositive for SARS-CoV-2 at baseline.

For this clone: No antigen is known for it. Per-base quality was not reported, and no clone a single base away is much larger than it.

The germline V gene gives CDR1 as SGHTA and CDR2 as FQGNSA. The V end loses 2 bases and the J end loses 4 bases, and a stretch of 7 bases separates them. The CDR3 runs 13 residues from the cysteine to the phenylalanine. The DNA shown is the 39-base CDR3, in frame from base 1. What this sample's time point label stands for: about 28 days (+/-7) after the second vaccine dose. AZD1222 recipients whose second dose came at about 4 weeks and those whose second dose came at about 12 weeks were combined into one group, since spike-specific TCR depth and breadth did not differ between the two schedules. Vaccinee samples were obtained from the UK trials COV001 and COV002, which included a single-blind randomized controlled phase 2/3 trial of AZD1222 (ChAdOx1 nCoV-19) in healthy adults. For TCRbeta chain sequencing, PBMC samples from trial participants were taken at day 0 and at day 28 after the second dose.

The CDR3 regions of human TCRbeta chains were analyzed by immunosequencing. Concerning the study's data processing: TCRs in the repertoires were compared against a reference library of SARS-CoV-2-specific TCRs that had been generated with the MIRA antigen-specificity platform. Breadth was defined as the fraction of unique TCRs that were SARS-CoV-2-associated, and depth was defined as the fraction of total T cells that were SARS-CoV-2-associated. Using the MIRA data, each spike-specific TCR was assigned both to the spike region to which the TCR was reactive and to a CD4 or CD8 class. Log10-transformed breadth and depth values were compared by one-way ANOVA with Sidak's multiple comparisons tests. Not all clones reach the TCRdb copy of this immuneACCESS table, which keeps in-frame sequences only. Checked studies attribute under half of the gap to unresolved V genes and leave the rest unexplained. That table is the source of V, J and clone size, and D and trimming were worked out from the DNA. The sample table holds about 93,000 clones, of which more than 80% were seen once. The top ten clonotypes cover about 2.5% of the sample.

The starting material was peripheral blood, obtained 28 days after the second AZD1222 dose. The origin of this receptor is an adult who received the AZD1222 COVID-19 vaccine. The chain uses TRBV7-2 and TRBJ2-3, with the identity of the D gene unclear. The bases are TGTGCCAGCAGCTTACAGCTCCCAGATACGCAGTATTTT. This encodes CASSLQLPDTQYF.